These 27 T cell receptor beta chains share one sample of origin, sequenced in a study of cytomegalovirus exposure and HLA in healthy donors. Measured with immunoSEQ multiplex PCR; TCRdb has only the in-frame clones, and not every one. The data hold 100,000 to 120,000 clones, with approximately 87% observed a single time. The sample was PBMCs. The receptors were sampled from a woman in her 30s in good health and CMV-seropositive.

This clone was seen more than once but under ten times. The V gene is TRBV5-3, the J gene TRBJ1-5, with 9 nucleotides matching TRBD1. TRBV5-3 is identified as an open reading frame with a role that is uncertain. V lost 5 bases, J lost 6 bases, and 6 bases stayed unmatched. The CDR3 has 14 residues. The CDR3 here is CARRAGQGCQPQHF. In nucleotides, the CDR3 is TGTGCCAGAAGGGCTGGACAGGGGTGTCAGCCCCAGCATTTT.

V is TRBV6-5 and J is TRBJ1-3; TRBD1 might be the D (5 bases). The CDR3 has 15 residues. Looked up from germline, CDR1 is MNHEY and CDR2 is SVGAGI. V dropped 2 bases and J dropped 0 bases, with 8 bases sitting between them. CDR3 amino acids: CASSYRGRSGNTIYF. CDR3 bases: TGTGCCAGCAGTTACAGGGGCCGCTCTGGAAACACCATATATTTT.

This chain's CDR3 is CASSGDRVSNQPQHF. The DNA of the CDR3 is TGTGCCAGCAGTGGGGACAGGGTAAGCAATCAGCCCCAGCATTTT. The rearrangement joins TRBV6-1 to TRBJ1-5, with 9 bases that match TRBD1. The CDR3 extends over 15 amino acids. Germline CDR1 and CDR2: MNHNS and SASEGT. Unmatched junction bases numbered 2, after V lost 4 bases and J lost 1 base.

This sequence joins TRBV6-6 and TRBJ2-4; 8 bases are a match to TRBD2. Germline V gene lookup returns CDR1 MNHNY and CDR2 SVGAGI (reference sequence). Trimming cost V 7 bases and J 8 bases; bases outside gene matches: 16. The CDR3 is 16 residues long. Here the CDR3 DNA reads TGTGCCAGCAACCCCCTGGGCAGCGGGGGATTTTACATTCAGTACTTC. Translating it yields CASNPLGSGGFYIQYF.

The rearrangement uses TRBV2 and TRBJ2-2; perhaps TRBD1 as D (6 bases). The CDR3 is 15 amino acids. The germline V gene encodes CDR1 SNHLY and CDR2 FYNNEI. Trimming shortened V by 8 bases and J by 0 bases, and 13 bases separated the two germline ends. CDR3 amino acids: CASYEGVPNTGELFF. CDR3 DNA sequence: TGTGCCAGCTATGAGGGGGTCCCGAACACCGGGGAGCTGTTTTTT.

This sequence joins TRBV30 and TRBJ2-3; 9 nucleotides match TRBD2. V was clipped by 6 bases and J by 3 bases; unmatched bases: 7. Germline V gene data show CDR1 as GTSNPN and CDR2 as SVGIG (reference sequence). The length of the CDR3 is 14 residues. CDR3 in amino acids: CACQGAGGTDTQYF. CDR3 bases: TGTGCCTGCCAGGGAGCGGGGGGAACAGATACGCAGTATTTT.

The chain links TRBV6-5 to TRBJ1-2, with D possibly matching TRBD1 (6 bases). This CDR3 contains 15 residues. V was cut by 2 bases and J by 1 base, with 11 bases left in between. The V gene's germline CDR1 is MNHEY and CDR2 SVGAGI. The CDR3 DNA follows: TGTGCCAGCAGTTACGGGGGGGGGCATAACTATGGCTACACCTTC. Amino acids: CASSYGGGHNYGYTF.

The rearrangement uses TRBV28 and TRBJ2-7, with unresolved D. This CDR3 is 14 amino acids long. Trimming cost V 8 bases and J 0 bases, with 14 bases left between them. Looked up from germline, CDR1 is MDHEN and CDR2 is SYDVKM. Here the CDR3 DNA reads TGTGCCAGCGGCCTAGGCGCGCACTCCTACGAGCAGTACTTC. Translating gives CASGLGAHSYEQYF.

This clone was observed once. The chain uses TRBV7-2 and TRBJ1-2; tentative D call: TRBD1 (6 bases). Trimming shortened V by 5 bases and J by 4 bases, and 23 bases separated the two germline ends. Germline CDR1 reads SGHTA; CDR2 reads FQGNSA. This CDR3 is built from 17 residues. The CDR3: CASSVTDLRDIGYGYTF. CDR3 in DNA: TGTGCCAGCAGCGTTACCGACCTCCGGGACATTGGCTATGGCTACACCTTC.

The V gene is TRBV6-5, the J gene TRBJ2-5; D may be TRBD2 (5 bases). In germline, CDR1 is MNHEY, CDR2 SVGAGI. The CDR3 has 11 amino acids. Trimming removed 8 bases from V and 2 bases from J, with 6 bases in between. The CDR3 reads CASRDQETQYF. The CDR3 nucleotides read TGTGCCAGCCGGGATCAAGAGACCCAGTACTTC.

J is TRBJ2-3 and V is TRBV7-9; TRBD1 matches at 8 bases. The CDR3 has 15 amino acids. CDR1 and CDR2 (germline): SEHNR, FQNEAQ (reference sequence). Trimming removed 2 bases from V and 3 bases from J; junction bases left unmatched: 4. The CDR3 loop reads CASSLFTGGTDTQYF. DNA of the CDR3: TGTGCCAGCAGCTTATTCACAGGGGGGACAGATACGCAGTATTTT.

This chain uses TRBV4-3 with TRBJ1-2; a weak D match, TRBD1 (6 bases). This CDR3 comprises 15 residues. CDR1 and CDR2 from the germline V gene are LGHNA and YSLEER. V lost 2 bases to trimming and J lost 4 bases, with 14 bases between them. The CDR3 DNA is TGCGCCAGCAGCCAAAGGGAACAGGGAGCCTATGGCTACACCTTC. This codes for CASSQREQGAYGYTF.

This clone has only one observation. V gene TRBV29-1 combines with J gene TRBJ2-7; 7 bases map to TRBD2. This CDR3 has 13 amino acids. The J segment lost 6 bases and the V segment lost 4 bases, leaving 9 bases of the junction unmatched. Per the germline V gene, CDR1 is SQVTM and CDR2 is ANQGSEA. As DNA, the CDR3 is TGCAGCGTTGGGGTCAGGGAGGGAGGCGAGCAGTACTTC. Its translation: CSVGVREGGEQYF.

The chain joins TRBV6-5 to TRBJ1-1, with D maybe TRBD1 (5 bases). Trimming cost V 0 bases and J 6 bases, with 11 bases left between them. The CDR3 has 14 residues. The germline V gene encodes CDR1 MNHEY and CDR2 SVGAGI. CDR3 sequence reads: CASSYSESGAEAFF. DNA of the CDR3: TGTGCCAGCAGTTACTCGGAGTCGGGGGCTGAAGCTTTCTTT.

This chain joins TRBV30 and TRBJ1-5; D gene uncertain. This CDR3 has 12 amino acids. Per the germline V gene, CDR1 is GTSNPN and CDR2 is SVGIG (reference sequence). The V gene lost 2 bases and the J gene lost 10 bases, with 12 bases spanning the gap. Written as DNA, the CDR3 is TGTGCCTGGAGTTACGATGAGGGCCCCCAGCATTTT. Its protein is CAWSYDEGPQHF.

This chain's CDR3 is CASWSLAGGPDSDTQYF. Here the CDR3 DNA reads TGTGCCAGCTGGTCACTAGCGGGAGGGCCTGACTCAGATACGCAGTATTTT. J is TRBJ2-3 and V is TRBV2; 13 bases align to TRBD2. CDR1 is SNHLY, CDR2 FYNNEI, per germline. This CDR3 spans 17 amino acids. V dropped 8 bases and J dropped 4; count of bases not matched to a gene: 12.

This chain connects TRBV28 to TRBJ2-1, with 10 positions matching TRBD2. The V and J ends lost 6 bases and 5 bases, in that order; junction bases with no gene match: 7. Germline-derived CDR1 and CDR2 are MDHEN and SYDVKM. CDR3 size: 15 residues. CDR3 protein: CASSGVAGGDNEQFF. The CDR3 coding sequence is TGTGCCAGCAGCGGCGTAGCGGGAGGTGACAATGAGCAGTTCTTC.

This clone was seen just once. The rearrangement joins TRBV30 to TRBJ2-6; possible D gene TRBD2, 6 bases. CDR1 is GTSNPN and CDR2 is SVGIG in the germline V gene (reference sequence). The V gene lost 7 bases and the J gene lost 1 base, with 14 bases spanning the gap. The length of the CDR3 is 15 residues. CDR3 nucleotides: TGTGCCTCATCGGGACTTGTATCTGGGGCCAACGTCCTGACTTTC. Encoded protein: CASSGLVSGANVLTF.

This chain joins TRBV18 and TRBJ2-7; 8 bases line up with TRBD1. Germline V lookup: CDR1 KGHSH, CDR2 LQKENI. The CDR3 loop spans 14 amino acids. J was trimmed by 5 bases and V by 3 bases; bases with no gene match: 6. Here the CDR3 reads CASSPLDRANEQYF. The CDR3 DNA is TGTGCCAGCTCACCGCTGGACAGGGCCAACGAGCAGTACTTC.

The rearrangement uses TRBV10-3 and TRBJ1-3; D ambiguous. This CDR3 is 17 amino acids long. Germline loops: CDR1 ENHRY, CDR2 SYGVKD. Trimming cost V 4 bases and J 4 bases, with 20 bases left between them. The CDR3: CAISASHDGRGGNTIYF. CDR3 in DNA: TGTGCCATCAGTGCGAGTCACGATGGTCGAGGGGGAAACACCATATATTTT.

The rearrangement links TRBV7-6 to TRBJ2-7, with 11 bases lining up with TRBD1. The V gene end was trimmed by 5 bases and the J gene end by 3 bases; junction bases not matched to a gene: 3. Germline V gene sequence: CDR1 SGHVS, CDR2 FNYEAQ. CDR3 length: 14 residues. The CDR3 region is CASSPGTGGYEQYF. CDR3 bases: TGTGCCAGCAGCCCCGGGACAGGGGGCTACGAGCAGTACTTC.

The gene calls are TRBV5-1 and TRBJ2-7, with 9 bases aligning to TRBD2. CDR1 is SGHRS, CDR2 YFSETQ, per germline. Trimming at V came to 0 bases and at J to 6 bases, leaving 7 bases not matched to a gene. The CDR3 runs 15 residues. The CDR3 nucleotides read TGCGCCAGCAGCTTGGATGTTAGCGGGAGTAGCGAGCAGTACTTC. Protein: CASSLDVSGSSEQYF.

This chain uses TRBV11-2 with TRBJ2-7; 14 bases are a match to TRBD2. V lost 3 bases to trimming and J lost 4 bases; unmatched junction nucleotides: 2. The germline CDR1 and CDR2 sequences are SGHAT and FQNNGV. The CDR3 has 15 amino acids. In DNA, the CDR3 is TGTGCCAGCAGCTTCGGGACTAGCGGGAGTTACGAGCAGTACTTC. The encoded protein is CASSFGTSGSYEQYF.

The chain uses TRBV5-6 and TRBJ1-5; 9 positions match TRBD1. The CDR3 consists of 15 residues. V dropped 4 bases and J dropped 4; count of bases not matched to a gene: 6. Germline V CDR1 and CDR2: SGHDT, YYEEEE. CDR3 bases: TGTGCCAGCAGCCTGGGACAGGGCCCGAATCAGCCCCAGCATTTT. This encodes CASSLGQGPNQPQHF.

This clone was detected only once. The chain joins TRBV2 to TRBJ1-6; D perhaps matches TRBD1 (6 bases). The V gene lost 6 bases and the J gene lost 0 bases, with 21 bases spanning the gap. The CDR3 totals 19 residues. Germline V gene data show CDR1 as SNHLY and CDR2 as FYNNEI. This chain's CDR3 is CASSLRDTHRSSYNSPLHF. CDR3 nucleotides: TGTGCCAGCAGCCTCCGGGACACTCATCGAAGCTCCTATAATTCACCCCTCCACTTT.

This chain links TRBV7-2 with TRBJ2-3, with D possibly TRBD2 on 7 matching bases. CDR3 length: 14 residues. The germline V gene has CDR1 SGHTA and CDR2 FQGNSA. Trimming stripped 5 bases from V and 7 bases from J, with 16 bases between. The CDR3 region has the DNA TGTGCCAGCAGCCCCCCGGGGGGCCCCCATACGCAGTATTTT. Translated: CASSPPGGPHTQYF.

The chain combines TRBV6-5 with TRBJ1-2; TRBD1 aligns across 11 bases. CDR1 MNHEY and CDR2 SVGAGI come from the germline V gene. V lost 6 bases, J lost 7 bases, and 7 bases stayed unmatched. This CDR3 spans 14 amino acids. The chain's CDR3 is CASSVWDRGFGYTF. The CDR3, as DNA: TGTGCCAGCAGCGTCTGGGACAGGGGGTTTGGCTACACCTTC.